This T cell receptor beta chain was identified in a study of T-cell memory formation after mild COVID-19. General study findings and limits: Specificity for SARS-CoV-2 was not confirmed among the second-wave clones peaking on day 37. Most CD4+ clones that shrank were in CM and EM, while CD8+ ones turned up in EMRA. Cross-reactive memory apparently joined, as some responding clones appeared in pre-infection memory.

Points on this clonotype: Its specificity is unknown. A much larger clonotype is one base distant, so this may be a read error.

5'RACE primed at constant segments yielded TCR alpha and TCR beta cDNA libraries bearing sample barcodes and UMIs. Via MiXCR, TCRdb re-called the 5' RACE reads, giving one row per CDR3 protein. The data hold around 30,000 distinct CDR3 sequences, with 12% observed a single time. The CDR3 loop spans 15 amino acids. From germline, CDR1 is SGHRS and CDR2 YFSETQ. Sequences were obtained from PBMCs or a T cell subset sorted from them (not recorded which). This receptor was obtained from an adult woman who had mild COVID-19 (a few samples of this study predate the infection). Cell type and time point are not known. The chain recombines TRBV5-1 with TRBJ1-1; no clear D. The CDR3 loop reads CASSEAGDPTTDAFF. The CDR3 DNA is TGCGCCAGCAGCGAAGCAGGAGACCCGACCACTGACGCTTTCTTT.